What follows are 10 T cell receptor beta chains derived from one specimen sequenced in a study of blood T cell repertoires in COVID-19. Produced via immunoSEQ multiplex PCR; TCRdb's table is partial and in-frame only. There are about 88,000 clones in the sample; roughly 70% occur only once, and about 26% lies in the top ten. The sequencing sample was made of peripheral blood. These receptors all stem from a woman in her sixties or seventies in a cohort sampled during active or convalescent COVID-19.

This chain uses TRBV24-1 with TRBJ1-1; 7 nucleotides line up with TRBD1. The CDR3 spans 15 residues. V dropped 7 bases and J dropped 2; count of bases not matched to a gene: 9. Germline V gene lookup returns CDR1 KGHDR and CDR2 SFDVKD. The CDR3 DNA follows: TGTGCCACCAGACCAGCCGGGACAGATAACACTGAAGCTTTCTTT. Translated: CATRPAGTDNTEAFF.

The chain joins TRBV19 to TRBJ2-5; 10 nucleotides agree with TRBD2. The CDR3 consists of 17 residues. Per the germline V gene, CDR1 is LNHDA and CDR2 is SQIVND (reference sequence). After removal of 3 bases from V and 1 base from J, the junction contained 8 bases not matched to a gene. The CDR3 is CASSIPPLAGAQETQYF. The CDR3 region has the DNA TGTGCCAGTAGTATCCCCCCGCTAGCGGGGGCCCAAGAGACCCAGTACTTC.

The V gene is TRBV5-1, the J gene TRBJ2-5, with 8 nucleotides matching TRBD1. V lost 4 bases and J lost 5; bases outside the gene matches: 10. Germline V gives CDR1 SGHRS, CDR2 YFSETQ. The CDR3 sequence is 15 residues long. DNA of the CDR3: TGCGCCAGCAGCACCCGACAGGGGAACTGGGAGACCCAGTACTTC. Translated: CASSTRQGNWETQYF.

The count of this clone is one. The J gene is TRBJ2-5, the V gene TRBV11-2; 10 bases align to TRBD2. CDR1 is SGHAT, CDR2 FQNNGV, per germline. J gave up 5 bases and V 4 bases, and 7 bases lay outside the gene matches. The CDR3 totals 15 residues. The CDR3 here is CASSSPAGGSETQYF. CDR3 DNA: TGTGCCAGCAGCTCCCCAGCGGGGGGGTCGGAGACCCAGTACTTC.

Only a few counts were recorded for this clone. The chain recombines TRBV10-1 with TRBJ2-1, with 7 bases that match TRBD1. This CDR3 region has 12 residues. Germline CDR1 is WNHNN and CDR2 is SYGVQD (reference sequence). J gave up 5 bases and V 8 bases, and 3 bases lay outside the gene matches. The CDR3 nucleotides read TGCGCCAGCGGAACAGGGGACAATGAGCAGTTCTTC. Its translation is CASGTGDNEQFF.

Only one count was recorded for this clone. J is TRBJ1-4 and V is TRBV18; TRBD1 matches 7 bases. Trimming removed 4 bases from V and 5 bases from J; junction bases left unmatched: 4. CDR1 and CDR2 from the germline V gene are KGHSH and LQKENI. CDR3 length: 14 amino acids. CDR3 sequence (DNA): TGTGCCAGCTCACGGGACAGACCGAATGAAAAACTGTTTTTT. Residues: CASSRDRPNEKLFF.

The genes are TRBV9 and TRBJ2-7, with 10 bases aligning to TRBD1. V gave up 4 bases and J gave up 5 bases; unmatched junction bases: 9. Per the germline V gene, CDR1 is SGDLS and CDR2 is YYNGEE. The CDR3 is 15 amino acids. The CDR3 loop reads CASSIQGQGVNEQYF. CDR3 DNA: TGTGCCAGCAGCATCCAAGGACAGGGGGTTAACGAGCAGTACTTC.

This rearrangement joins TRBV5-1 to TRBJ1-6, with 10 positions matching TRBD1. This CDR3 region has 15 residues. CDR1 SGHRS and CDR2 YFSETQ come from the germline V gene. With V trimmed by 4 bases and J by 8 bases, 6 bases remained unmatched. The CDR3 is CASSNPGQGYSPLHF. Here the CDR3 DNA reads TGCGCCAGCAGCAATCCGGGACAGGGGTATTCACCCCTCCACTTT.

This chain uses TRBV19 with TRBJ1-5; D may be TRBD1 (5 bases). The ends were cut back, 6 bases at V and 1 base at J, with 7 bases in the middle. CDR1 is LNHDA, CDR2 SQIVND, per germline (reference sequence). This CDR3 spans 13 amino acids. The CDR3 DNA follows: TGTGCCAGTAGAAGACAGAGCAATCAGCCCCAGCATTTT. Its translation: CASRRQSNQPQHF. The full variable domain, its missing parts supplied by reference TRBV19 and TRBJ1-5, is DGGITQSPKYLFRKEGQNVTLSCEQNLNHDAMYWYRQDPGQGLRLIYYSQIVNDFQKGDIAEGYSVSREKKESFPLTVTSAQKNPTAFYLCASRRQSNQPQHFGDGTRLSIL.

The rearrangement links TRBV5-4 to TRBJ1-2; 8 bases align to TRBD1. Per germline, CDR1 SGHNT and CDR2 YYREEE (reference sequence). With 2 bases clipped from V and 2 bases from J, the junction kept 5 bases outside the gene matches. The CDR3 has 15 amino acids. The CDR3 DNA reads TGTGCCAGCAGCTTCAGGGCAGGGGGCAACTATGGCTACACCTTC. Its translation is CASSFRAGGNYGYTF.